Below are 26 T cell receptor beta chains sequenced from a single sample in a study of blood T cell repertoires in COVID-19. TCRdb's copy holds only in-frame clones and misses some; the assay was immunoSEQ multiplex PCR. Among 240,000 or so clones listed, 88% were seen once. The sample consisted of peripheral blood. The receptor source for this set is a woman aged 40 to 49 who had recovered from COVID-19.

V usage is TRBV7-2 and J usage is TRBJ1-3; 11 nucleotides align to TRBD1. Germline-derived CDR1 and CDR2 are SGHTA and FQGNSA. Unmatched junction bases numbered 5, after V lost 11 bases and J lost 2 bases. The CDR3 is made up of 14 amino acids. The CDR3 sequence: CAAGGQGAGNTIYF. The CDR3, as DNA: TGTGCCGCCGGGGGACAGGGGGCTGGAAACACCATATATTTT. The full variable domain, its missing parts supplied by reference TRBV7-2 and TRBJ1-3, is GAGVSQSPSNKVTEKGKDVELRCDPISGHTALYWYRQSLGQGLEFLIYFQGNSAPDKSGLPSDRFSAERTGGSVSTLTIQRTQQEDSAVYLCAAGGQGAGNTIYFGEGSWLTVV.

The genes are TRBV18 and TRBJ2-3, with TRBD1 matching 7 bases. The CDR3 contains 14 residues. Looked up from germline, CDR1 is KGHSH and CDR2 is LQKENI. The V and J ends lost 7 bases and 6 bases, in that order; junction bases with no gene match: 10. The CDR3 coding sequence is TGTGCCAGCTACACAGGGGTGGCAAAGGATACGCAGTATTTT. Protein product: CASYTGVAKDTQYF. Combining the CDR3 with reference TRBV18 and TRBJ2-3 gives the whole variable domain NAGVMQNPRHLVRRRGQEARLRCSPMKGHSHVYWYRQLPEEGLKFMVYLQKENIIDESGMPKERFSAEFPKEGPSILRIQQVVRGDSAAYFCASYTGVAKDTQYFGPGTRLTVL.

This clone was counted once. The gene calls are TRBV18 and TRBJ1-2, with 9 bases matching TRBD1. The CDR3 spans 14 residues. J gave up 7 bases and V 6 bases, and 9 bases lay outside the gene matches. Germline V gene data show CDR1 as KGHSH and CDR2 as LQKENI. DNA of the CDR3: TGTGCCAGCTCGGAACCGGGACAGGGATTTGGCTACACCTTC. It specifies CASSEPGQGFGYTF.

The count of this clone is one. V gene TRBV19 combines with J gene TRBJ2-7; TRBD1 matches 9 bases. Germline V lookup: CDR1 LNHDA, CDR2 SQIVND (reference sequence). This CDR3 spans 13 amino acids. V dropped 5 bases and J dropped 6; count of bases not matched to a gene: 5. For the CDR3, the DNA is TGTGCCAGTAGTCCACAGGGGGCCCTCGAGCAGTACTTC. Protein sequence: CASSPQGALEQYF.

This sequence joins TRBV20-1 and TRBJ2-1, with TRBD2 matching over 7 bases. The CDR3 covers 13 residues. Germline CDR1 DFQATT, CDR2 SNEGSKA (reference sequence). The ends lost 3 bases at V and 9 bases at J; junction bases unmatched: 8. In nucleotides, the CDR3 is TGCAGTGCTAGTCGGCGGGAGAAAGGTGAGCAGTTCTTC. The encoded protein is CSASRREKGEQFF.

The V and J genes are TRBV27 and TRBJ2-7, with 7 nucleotides matching TRBD2. The CDR3 loop spans 14 amino acids. Germline lookup yields CDR1 MNHEY and CDR2 SMNVEV (reference sequence). The V gene end was trimmed by 6 bases and the J gene end by 4 bases; junction bases not matched to a gene: 9. The CDR3, as DNA: TGTGCCAGCAGCCAGGGAGCGGGACGGTACGAGCAGTACTTC. Translating gives CASSQGAGRYEQYF.

This clone was recorded once. The genes are TRBV19 and TRBJ2-3; 9 nucleotides line up with TRBD2. This CDR3 region has 15 residues. The trim removed 8 bases at V and 6 bases at J, leaving 12 bases unmatched. CDR1 and CDR2 (germline): LNHDA, SQIVND (reference sequence). The CDR3 bases are TGTGCCAGTGGGGCGGCGGGAGGGCCTGTGGATACGCAGTATTTT. Translated, it gives CASGAAGGPVDTQYF. Combining the CDR3 with reference TRBV19 and TRBJ2-3 gives the whole variable domain DGGITQSPKYLFRKEGQNVTLSCEQNLNHDAMYWYRQDPGQGLRLIYYSQIVNDFQKGDIAEGYSVSREKKESFPLTVTSAQKNPTAFYLCASGAAGGPVDTQYFGPGTRLTVL.

The chain uses TRBV29-1 and TRBJ1-3, with D uncertain. The germline V and J ends were trimmed by 4 bases and 8 bases, with 6 bases remaining between them. Germline loops: CDR1 SQVTM, CDR2 ANQGSEA. The length of the CDR3 is 10 residues. The CDR3 coding sequence is TGCAGCGTTGTCCGGGACACCATATATTTT. This sequence encodes CSVVRDTIYF. Using reference TRBV29-1 and TRBJ1-3 for the parts outside the CDR3, the full variable domain is SAVISQKPSRDICQRGTSLTIQCQVDSQVTMMFWYRQQPGQSLTLIATANQGSEATYESGFVIDKFPISRPNLTFSTLTVSNMSPEDSSIYLCSVVRDTIYFGEGSWLTVV.

The chain couples TRBV4-1 to TRBJ2-2, with a weak D call TRBD2 (5 bases). Germline V gene lookup returns CDR1 MGHRA and CDR2 YSYEKL. Trimming stripped 3 bases from V and 6 bases from J, with 8 bases between. This CDR3 has 13 amino acids. The CDR3 DNA reads TGCGCCAGCAGCCACGGGGTAGCCGGGGAGCTGTTTTTT. Translating gives CASSHGVAGELFF.

The chain employs TRBV18 and TRBJ2-3; D possibly corresponds to TRBD2 (6 bases). This CDR3 has 13 amino acids. Trimming cost V 6 bases and J 5 bases, with 12 bases left between them. CDR1 is KGHSH, CDR2 LQKENI, per germline. In DNA, the CDR3 is TGTGCCAGCTCCCGCCCCGGGGGAGATACGCAGTATTTT. Translating it yields CASSRPGGDTQYF.

V is TRBV20-1 and J is TRBJ1-5; 7 nucleotides line up with TRBD1. Germline V gene lookup returns CDR1 DFQATT and CDR2 SNEGSKA (reference sequence). The junction had 5 bases not matched to a gene; V was cut back by 3 bases and J by 0 bases. This CDR3 is built from 15 residues. The CDR3 sequence: CSASEGALSNQPQHF. The CDR3 bases are TGCAGTGCTAGTGAGGGGGCCCTTAGCAATCAGCCCCAGCATTTT.

CDR3 DNA: TGTGCCAGCGGGGCTAGCGGGAGTTCCTACAATGAGCAGTTCTTC. Translated: CASGASGSSYNEQFF. This chain links TRBV9 with TRBJ2-1; 10 bases agree with TRBD2. The germline CDR1 and CDR2 sequences are SGDLS and YYNGEE. This CDR3 spans 15 amino acids. V lost 7 bases and J lost 1; bases outside the gene matches: 5.

The chain is built from TRBV11-3 and TRBJ2-5; 7 bases match TRBD2. The V segment lost 5 bases and the J segment 2 bases; nucleotides outside the gene matches: 11. This CDR3 contains 16 residues. Germline assignment: CDR1 SGHNT and CDR2 YENEEA. The DNA for the CDR3 is TGTGCCAGCAGCCCCCCCGGGTTCGGGGGGCAAGAGACCCAGTACTTC. It is translated as CASSPPGFGGQETQYF.

The gene calls are TRBV5-4 and TRBJ2-3, with 9 bases matching TRBD2. Looked up from germline, CDR1 is SGHNT and CDR2 is YYREEE (reference sequence). J lost 2 bases, V lost 0 bases, and 4 bases had no gene match. The CDR3 has 16 residues. The CDR3 protein is CASSLGAGGPTDTQYF. DNA for the CDR3: TGTGCCAGCAGCTTGGGCGCGGGAGGGCCCACAGATACGCAGTATTTT.

The chain combines TRBV19 with TRBJ2-1; 13 nucleotides align to TRBD2. Unmatched junction bases numbered 1, after V lost 4 bases and J lost 4 bases. The germline V gene encodes CDR1 LNHDA and CDR2 SQIVND (reference sequence). The CDR3 is 15 residues long. CDR3: CASSRGLAGYNEQFF. For the CDR3, the DNA is TGTGCCAGTAGTAGGGGACTAGCGGGATACAATGAGCAGTTCTTC.

This chain uses TRBV6-1 with TRBJ1-5; D might be TRBD1 (5 bases). Germline V gene data show CDR1 as MNHNS and CDR2 as SASEGT. This CDR3 contains 14 residues. V lost 1 base to trimming and J lost 6 bases, with 10 bases between them. DNA of the CDR3: TGTGCCAGCAGTGAAGGGTGGGGGGTTCAGCCCCAGCATTTT. It is translated as CASSEGWGVQPQHF.

The gene calls are TRBV3-1 (or the pseudogene TRBV3-2) and TRBJ1-2, with no clear D. The CDR3 extends over 13 amino acids. Germline V gene data show CDR1 as LGHDT and CDR2 as YNNKEL (reference sequence). V was clipped by 4 bases and J by 6 bases, with 12 bases between them. DNA of the CDR3: TGTGCCAGCAGCCCTGCACAGAGACATGGCTACACCTTC. It translates to CASSPAQRHGYTF.

The chain links TRBV7-2 to TRBJ2-1; TRBD2 matches at 9 bases. J was trimmed by 8 bases and V by 0 bases; bases with no gene match: 11. The germline CDR1 and CDR2 sequences are SGHTA and FQGNSA. This CDR3 spans 17 amino acids. As DNA, the CDR3 is TGTGCCAGCAGCTTAGCGCGGGGCGGGAGGGCCATCGATGAGCAGTTCTTC. It specifies CASSLARGGRAIDEQFF. The whole variable domain, filled in from reference TRBV7-2 and TRBJ2-1, reads GAGVSQSPSNKVTEKGKDVELRCDPISGHTALYWYRQSLGQGLEFLIYFQGNSAPDKSGLPSDRFSAERTGGSVSTLTIQRTQQEDSAVYLCASSLARGGRAIDEQFFGPGTRLTVL.

The chain employs TRBV7-2 and TRBJ2-2; a possible D gene is TRBD1 (7 bases). The CDR3 has 16 residues. V dropped 8 bases and J dropped 5 bases, with 21 bases sitting between them. Germline assignment: CDR1 SGHTA and CDR2 FQGNSA. CDR3 bases: TGTGCCAGCGGCTCCGACAGGGCTAGCGAGACCGGGGAGCTGTTTTTT. Its protein is CASGSDRASETGELFF. Using reference TRBV7-2 and TRBJ2-2 for the parts outside the CDR3, the full variable domain is GAGVSQSPSNKVTEKGKDVELRCDPISGHTALYWYRQSLGQGLEFLIYFQGNSAPDKSGLPSDRFSAERTGGSVSTLTIQRTQQEDSAVYLCASGSDRASETGELFFGEGSRLTVL.

CDR3 in DNA: TGCGCCAGCACCCTGGGGGGGGACTACAATGAGCAGTTCTTC. Amino acid sequence: CASTLGGDYNEQFF. This rearrangement joins TRBV5-1 to TRBJ2-1, with 7 bases aligning to TRBD2. CDR1 is SGHRS and CDR2 is YFSETQ in the germline V gene. This CDR3 has 14 amino acids. The J segment lost 3 bases and the V segment lost 6 bases, leaving 6 bases of the junction unmatched.

The chain has TRBV6-5 and TRBJ2-3; 8 positions match TRBD1. This CDR3 has 15 residues. After removal of 7 bases from V and 3 bases from J, the junction contained 9 bases not matched to a gene. Germline lookup yields CDR1 MNHEY and CDR2 SVGAGI. For the CDR3, the DNA is TGTGCCAGCACCCCCGGGACAGGCGAAACAGATACGCAGTATTTT. Encoded protein: CASTPGTGETDTQYF.

This chain uses TRBV30 with TRBJ2-7; possibly TRBD2 for D (6 bases). Germline assignment: CDR1 GTSNPN and CDR2 SVGIG (reference sequence). The CDR3 runs to 14 residues. V lost 0 bases to trimming and J lost 0 bases, with 9 bases between them. The CDR3 coding sequence is TGTGCCTGGAGTGTAGGAGGGATCTCCTACGAGCAGTACTTC. Translation: CAWSVGGISYEQYF.

This chain links TRBV14 with TRBJ2-1; 7 bases map to TRBD2. Germline CDR1 is SGHDN and CDR2 is FVKESK. The CDR3 runs 15 residues. V was clipped by 4 bases and J by 6 bases; unmatched bases: 9. CDR3 loop: CASSLRDYPPNEQFF. For the CDR3, the DNA is TGTGCCAGCAGCCTCCGGGACTATCCCCCCAATGAGCAGTTCTTC.

The chain is built from TRBV7-2 and TRBJ1-6, with a tentative D call TRBD1 (5 bases). The CDR3 extends over 14 amino acids. Trimming pared 5 bases from V and 11 bases from J, leaving 16 bases between. CDR1 is SGHTA and CDR2 is FQGNSA in the germline V gene. The CDR3 DNA follows: TGTGCCAGCAGCCCCCGTGGGGGGGGGACACCCCTCCACTTT. It translates to CASSPRGGGTPLHF.

The V and J genes are TRBV6-1 and TRBJ2-7, with D possibly matching TRBD1 (5 bases). The CDR3 sequence is 16 residues long. V lost 3 bases to trimming and J lost 0 bases, with 15 bases between them. Germline V gene sequence: CDR1 MNHNS, CDR2 SASEGT. The CDR3 bases are TGTGCCAGCAGTGATCATGGGGCGGACCTCTCCTACGAGCAGTACTTC. Its protein product is CASSDHGADLSYEQYF.

The chain carries TRBV18 and TRBJ2-1; 9 bases agree with TRBD2. The CDR3 has 18 amino acids. The germline CDR1 and CDR2 sequences are KGHSH and LQKENI. V shed 0 bases, J shed 6 bases, and the junction held 12 bases outside the gene matches. CDR3 in amino acids: CASSPPGHLAGPGNEQFF. The CDR3 coding sequence is TGTGCCAGCTCACCACCGGGCCATCTAGCGGGGCCGGGCAATGAGCAGTTCTTC. Using reference TRBV18 and TRBJ2-1 for the parts outside the CDR3, the full variable domain is NAGVMQNPRHLVRRRGQEARLRCSPMKGHSHVYWYRQLPEEGLKFMVYLQKENIIDESGMPKERFSAEFPKEGPSILRIQQVVRGDSAAYFCASSPPGHLAGPGNEQFFGPGTRLTVL.